One and the same sample provided the 22 T cell receptor beta chains below, sequenced in a study of blood T cell repertoires in COVID-19. Using immunoSEQ multiplex PCR, the repertoire was profiled, and TCRdb retains in-frame clones only, with some absent. The table shows about 260,000 clones, with 87% occurring only once. The sample was peripheral blood. These TCRs come from a woman aged 40 to 55 who had recovered from COVID-19.

V and J are TRBV5-1 and TRBJ2-1; 13 bases are shared with TRBD2. Germline V gene lookup returns CDR1 SGHRS and CDR2 YFSETQ. This CDR3 has 15 residues. The V and J ends lost 4 bases and 8 bases, in that order; junction bases with no gene match: 6. The CDR3 DNA reads as TGCGCCAGCAGCCCGGGACTAGCGGGGTTGGATGAGCAGTTCTTC. This codes for CASSPGLAGLDEQFF.

Here the CDR3 reads CASSFQGKGNTEAFF. The CDR3 nucleotides are TGCGCCAGCAGCTTCCAGGGGAAGGGGAACACTGAAGCTTTCTTT. The rearrangement links TRBV5-1 to TRBJ1-1; tentative D call: TRBD1 (6 bases). The V end lost 2 bases, the J end lost 1 base, and 12 bases lay between the germline ends. The CDR3 has 15 amino acids. Per the germline V gene, CDR1 is SGHRS and CDR2 is YFSETQ.

The rearrangement uses TRBV5-1 and TRBJ2-7, with D perhaps TRBD1 (6 bases). This CDR3 comprises 14 residues. Germline V lookup: CDR1 SGHRS, CDR2 YFSETQ. Deletions cut 0 bases from V and 6 bases from J, with 13 bases between. CDR3 protein: CASSLVAGAIEQYF. CDR3 bases: TGCGCCAGCAGCTTGGTTGCAGGGGCGATCGAGCAGTACTTC.

This chain uses TRBV11-1 with TRBJ2-7; D is uncertain. V gave up 6 bases and J gave up 3 bases, with 18 bases separating them. This CDR3 comprises 15 residues. Looked up from germline, CDR1 is SGHAT and CDR2 is FQDESV (reference sequence). The chain's CDR3 is CASRPTAQTDYEQYF. CDR3 DNA: TGTGCCAGCAGACCCACAGCCCAAACTGACTACGAGCAGTACTTC.

The genes are TRBV7-9 and TRBJ1-3; 8 nucleotides align to TRBD1. Losses at the gene ends were 7 bases for V and 3 bases for J; bases not matched to a gene: 5. The CDR3 has 14 amino acids. Per the germline V gene, CDR1 is SEHNR and CDR2 is FQNEAQ (reference sequence). The CDR3 nucleotides are TGTGCCAGCACCTCAGGGGGCAATGGAAACACCATATATTTT. Translation gives CASTSGGNGNTIYF.

The chain carries TRBV6-6 and TRBJ1-1; tentatively, D is TRBD1 (5 bases). The V gene's germline CDR1 is MNHNY and CDR2 SVGAGI (reference sequence). The ends were cut back, 5 bases at V and 3 bases at J, with 13 bases in the middle. The CDR3 runs 14 residues. As DNA, the CDR3 is TGTGCCAGCAGTGGGAACAGGAGGGACACTGAAGCTTTCTTT. It encodes CASSGNRRDTEAFF.

The chain uses TRBV10-1 and TRBJ2-7; 12 bases fit TRBD2. V dropped 5 bases and J dropped 3; count of bases not matched to a gene: 5. In germline, CDR1 is WNHNN, CDR2 SYGVQD (reference sequence). The CDR3 totals 15 residues. In DNA form, the CDR3 reads TGCGCCAGCAGTTCTCTAGCGGGGGGGATCTACGAGCAGTACTTC. It codes for CASSSLAGGIYEQYF.

This chain connects TRBV21-1 to TRBJ1-4. TRBV21-1 is described as a pseudogene. This CDR3 spans 13 amino acids. In DNA, the CDR3 is TGTGCCAGCAGGGGTGGGAGTGATGAAAAACTGTTTTTT. Translated, it gives CASRGGSDEKLFF.

This chain connects TRBV5-1 to TRBJ2-7, with TRBD1 matching 8 bases. Trimming removed 5 bases from V and 0 bases from J; junction bases left unmatched: 7. Germline lookup yields CDR1 SGHRS and CDR2 YFSETQ. This CDR3 has 15 residues. CDR3 sequence reads: CASSTAGTGSYEQYF. Here the CDR3 DNA reads TGCGCCAGCAGTACCGCCGGGACAGGCTCCTACGAGCAGTACTTC.

CDR3 bases: TGTGCCAGCAGCTTAAAGCATTACAGGGCAGGTGGTGATACTGAAGCTTTCTTT. Translating gives CASSLKHYRAGGDTEAFF. The chain has TRBV7-8 and TRBJ1-1; D possibly corresponds to TRBD1 (6 bases). This CDR3 spans 18 amino acids. Looked up from germline, CDR1 is SGHVS and CDR2 is FQNEAQ. The V end was cut by 2 bases, the J end by 5 bases, with 24 bases between.

This chain connects TRBV3-1 (or the pseudogene TRBV3-2) to TRBJ2-3; D is perhaps TRBD1 (5 bases). The germline gives CDR1 LGHDT, CDR2 YNNKEL (reference sequence). V gave up 4 bases and J gave up 3 bases, with 11 bases separating them. This CDR3 has 14 amino acids. CDR3 residues: CASSRAGLTDTQYF. CDR3 nucleotides: TGTGCCAGCAGCCGGGCAGGGCTGACAGATACGCAGTATTTT.

The chain links TRBV7-2 to TRBJ1-2; the D is unclear. V was trimmed by 5 bases and J by 1 base, leaving 20 bases between them. The CDR3 is 17 residues long. CDR1 is SGHTA, CDR2 FQGNSA, per germline. The CDR3 DNA sequence: TGTGCCAGCAGCGAAGGGAGCGGACTACCGAATAACTATGGCTACACCTTC. It specifies CASSEGSGLPNNYGYTF.

V gene TRBV3-1 (or the pseudogene TRBV3-2) combines with J gene TRBJ2-1; D not certain. Trimming removed 1 base from V and 3 bases from J, with 10 bases in between. This CDR3 is 15 amino acids long. The germline gives CDR1 LGHDT, CDR2 YNNKEL (reference sequence). The CDR3 nucleotides are TGTGCCAGCAGCCAAGTTGTGTCCCTCTACAATGAGCAGTTCTTC. This codes for CASSQVVSLYNEQFF.

As to this clone: A much larger clonotype is one base distant, so this may be a read error. V is TRBV19 and J is TRBJ2-1; 7 bases line up with TRBD2. Germline CDR1 and CDR2: LNHDA and SQIVND (reference sequence). CDR3 length equals 14 residues. In nucleotides, the CDR3 is TGTACCAGTAGTGCATCCGGGAGGTACAATGAGCAGTTCTTC. Translated, it gives CTSSASGRYNEQFF.

This clone was seen ten or more times. The chain uses TRBV2 and TRBJ2-3; tentative D call: TRBD1 (6 bases). The CDR3 is 14 residues long. V lost 8 bases and J lost 0, with 12 bases in between. From germline, CDR1 is SNHLY and CDR2 FYNNEI. CDR3 nucleotides: TGTGCCAGCCAGCTGGGGGCGAGCACAGATACGCAGTATTTT. Its protein product is CASQLGASTDTQYF. The full variable domain, with the rest looked up from reference TRBV2 and TRBJ2-3, is EPEVTQTPSHQVTQMGQEVILRCVPISNHLYFYWYRQILGQKVEFLVSFYNNEISEKSEIFDDQFSVERPDGSNFTLKIRSTKLEDSAMYFCASQLGASTDTQYFGPGTRLTVL.

The chain links TRBV6-5 to TRBJ2-3; 9 bases are shared with TRBD2. Per germline, CDR1 MNHEY and CDR2 SVGAGI. The V and J ends lost 6 bases and 1 base, in that order; junction bases with no gene match: 5. CDR3 length: 15 residues. In DNA, the CDR3 is TGTGCCAGCAGACTAATAGCGGGGGGCACAGATACGCAGTATTTT. Translation gives CASRLIAGGTDTQYF.

The J gene is TRBJ1-3, the V gene TRBV6-5, with D possibly matching TRBD1 (6 bases). This CDR3 is built from 15 residues. The germline V gene encodes CDR1 MNHEY and CDR2 SVGAGI. V lost 2 bases and J 0 bases, leaving 8 bases between the germline ends. The CDR3 protein is CASSYNRDSGNTIYF. CDR3 coding DNA: TGTGCCAGCAGTTACAACAGGGACTCTGGAAACACCATATATTTT.

This clone showed up just a few times. The chain links TRBV19 to TRBJ2-7, with 8 positions matching TRBD1. Germline lookup yields CDR1 LNHDA and CDR2 SQIVND (reference sequence). This CDR3 comprises 14 residues. V shed 3 bases and J 2 bases; nucleotides not matched to a gene: 3. CDR3 nucleotide sequence: TGTGCCAGTAGTATGCAGGGGGCGGCCTACGAGCAGTACTTC. It codes for CASSMQGAAYEQYF.

The genes are TRBV7-2 and TRBJ2-6, with 11 bases identical to TRBD2. V dropped 5 bases and J dropped 0; count of bases not matched to a gene: 6. Germline lookup yields CDR1 SGHTA and CDR2 FQGNSA. The CDR3 contains 18 residues. This CDR3 reads CASSPTSGDYSGANVLTF. Written as DNA, the CDR3 is TGTGCCAGCAGCCCGACTAGCGGGGATTACTCTGGGGCCAACGTCCTGACTTTC.

CDR3 DNA: TGTGCCAGCAGCGTTAGCGGGGGAGAGACCCAGTACTTC. The encoded protein is CASSVSGGETQYF. This chain connects TRBV9 to TRBJ2-5; 9 bases line up with TRBD2. The J segment lost 4 bases and the V segment lost 2 bases, leaving 0 bases of the junction unmatched. The V gene's germline CDR1 is SGDLS and CDR2 YYNGEE. This CDR3 contains 13 residues.

The gene calls are TRBV15 and TRBJ1-1; no clear D gene. The CDR3 consists of 15 residues. Trimming pared 1 base from V and 0 bases from J, leaving 9 bases between. The germline V gene encodes CDR1 LNHNV and CDR2 YYDKDF (reference sequence). Written as DNA, the CDR3 is TGTGCCACCAGCAGAGGCGGCGGGATGAACACTGAAGCTTTCTTT. It yields the protein CATSRGGGMNTEAFF.

J is TRBJ2-5 and V is TRBV5-1, with D possibly TRBD1 on 5 matching bases. V was cut by 0 bases and J by 4 bases, with 16 bases left in between. The length of the CDR3 is 16 residues. CDR1 is SGHRS and CDR2 is YFSETQ in the germline V gene. CDR3 coding DNA: TGCGCCAGCAGCTTGGCCGTGGGGCTCGACGTAGAGACCCAGTACTTC. Amino acid sequence: CASSLAVGLDVETQYF.